The sequence of this T cell receptor beta chain was determined in a study of graft-versus-host responses after intestinal transplantation. Study information: Transplantation in recipients was multivisceral, liver-intestinal, or isolated intestinal. Each recipient received anti-thymocyte globulin induction, then tacrolimus and steroids for about 3 years. Findings of the study overall: GvH clones occurred in recipient marrow; some first appeared in ileum or blood. GvH clone levels peaked in circulation, and this peak was associated with early post-transplant HvG declines.

Here immunoSEQ multiplex PCR was the method, and the copy in TCRdb shows in-frame clones only, minus some. The sample includes tens of thousands of clones, just under 95% of them seen just once. On this clone: Its matching antigen is unknown.

This CDR3 has 13 residues. The V gene lost 4 bases and the J gene lost 4 bases, with 13 bases spanning the gap. Germline loops: CDR1 SQVTM, CDR2 ANQGSEA. The gene calls are TRBV29-1 and TRBJ1-1; possible D gene TRBD1, 5 bases. This sequence was found in a human donor who received an intestinal transplant. Sequenced material: unstimulated CD8+ T cells sorted from spleen or lymph node cells, taken before intestinal transplant. In DNA form, the CDR3 reads TGCAGCGTTGTAGTCACAGGCGGCACTGAAGCTTTCTTT. Protein product: CSVVVTGGTEAFF.